This TCR beta chain was captured in a study of lymphopenia after photon versus proton radiotherapy. TCRdb's table, derived via immunoSEQ multiplex PCR, lists solely in-frame clones and lacks some. This table has over 20,000 clones, roughly 89% appearing once. This CDR3 spans 15 amino acids. Germline trimming cut 3 bases from V and 2 bases from J; bases unmatched to any gene: 4. CDR1 is MGHDK and CDR2 is SYGVNS in the germline V gene. Study outcomes and limitations: Photon-treated patients lost naive T cells and TCR diversity; proton-treated stayed stable.

As concerns this clone: The antigen is not known.

The chain joins TRBV25-1 to TRBJ2-1, with 7 nucleotides matching TRBD1. This TCR came from a man at least 80 years old with esophageal cancer. Here the sequenced sample was peripheral blood, taken from a patient treated with proton-based radiotherapy. The CDR3: CASSDMDRTYNEQFF. The CDR3 DNA follows: TGTGCCAGCAGTGATATGGACAGGACCTACAATGAGCAGTTCTTC.